The entry below describes one T cell receptor beta chain. Those who participated ranged in age from roughly 18 to 89 years and resided in about two dozen US areas. Data came from immunoSEQ multiplex PCR; TCRdb stores just in-frame clones and leaves some out. The table records some 260,000 clones, roughly 90% of them present only once. From germline, CDR1 is MDHEN and CDR2 SYDVKM. The germline V and J ends were trimmed by 4 bases and 2 bases, with 17 bases remaining between them. The CDR3 runs 16 residues. This specimen belongs to a study of blood T cell repertoires in COVID-19. Study background: Acute-phase and convalescent COVID-19 samples originated in the United States, Italy and Spain. From T cells, B-cell-depleted T cells, or PBMCs came the material, which was cDNA or gDNA.

This rearrangement joins TRBV28 to TRBJ2-5; D perhaps matches TRBD1 (7 bases). The TCR comes from a woman in her thirties with acute COVID-19. Sample: PBMCs or T cells enriched from blood (not recorded which). CDR3 coding DNA: TGTGCCAGCAGTTCCACAAGACAGGGACTTCAAGAGACCCAGTACTTC. Translating gives CASSSTRQGLQETQYF.